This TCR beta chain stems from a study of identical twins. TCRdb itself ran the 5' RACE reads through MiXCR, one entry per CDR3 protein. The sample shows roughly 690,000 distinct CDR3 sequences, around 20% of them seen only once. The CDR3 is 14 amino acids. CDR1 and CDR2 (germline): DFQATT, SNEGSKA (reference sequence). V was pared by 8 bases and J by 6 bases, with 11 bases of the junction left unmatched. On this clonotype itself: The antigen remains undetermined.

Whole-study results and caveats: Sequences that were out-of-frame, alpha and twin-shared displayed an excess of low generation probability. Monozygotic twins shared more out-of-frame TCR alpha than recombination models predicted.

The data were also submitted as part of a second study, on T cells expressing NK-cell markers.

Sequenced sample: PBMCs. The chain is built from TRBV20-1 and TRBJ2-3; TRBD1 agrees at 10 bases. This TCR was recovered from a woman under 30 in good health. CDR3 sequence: CSSGDRGLEDTQYF. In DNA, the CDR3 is TGCAGTTCTGGAGACAGGGGGCTAGAGGATACGCAGTATTTT.